This TCR beta chain is drawn from a study of cytomegalovirus exposure and HLA in healthy donors. Study-level background: About 179 million T cells yielded around 120 million unique TCR beta sequences in earlier analysis. Whole-study findings and limits: A missense DCLRE1C variant was associated with V- and J-gene trimming of TCR beta chains in a later analysis, and an independent cohort replicated the association. According to reports, the classifier identified cytomegalovirus status with high specificity and sensitivity. V segments that were indistinguishable, TRBV6-2 and TRBV6-3 among them, were omitted from analysis.

Concerning this clone itself: What it binds is unknown.

The CDR3 contains 14 residues. The V segment lost 0 bases and the J segment 3 bases; nucleotides outside the gene matches: 2. Germline assignment: CDR1 SGHRS and CDR2 YFSETQ. Both 60 Vbeta primers and 13 Jbeta primers went into the PCR. The table came from immunoSEQ multiplex PCR; TCRdb's copy has only in-frame clones and leaves some out. The sample records around 280,000 clones, 80% to 90% being singletons. The sample consisted of PBMCs. The chain recombines TRBV5-1 with TRBJ1-1, with 7 bases identical to TRBD1. This TCR came from a woman between 18 and 30 years old in good health and CMV-seronegative. CDR3 nucleotide sequence: TGCGCCAGCAGCTTGGACAGGGGAGACACTGAAGCTTTCTTT. This translates into CASSLDRGDTEAFF.